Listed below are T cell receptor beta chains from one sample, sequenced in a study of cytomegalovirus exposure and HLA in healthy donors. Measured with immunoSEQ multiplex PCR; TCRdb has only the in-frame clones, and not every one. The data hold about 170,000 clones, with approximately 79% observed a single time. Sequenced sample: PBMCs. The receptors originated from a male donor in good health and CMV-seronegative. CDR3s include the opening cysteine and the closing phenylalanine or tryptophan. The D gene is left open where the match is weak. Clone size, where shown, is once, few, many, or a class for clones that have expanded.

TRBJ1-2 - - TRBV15 TGTGCCACCAGCAAGCAGATCGGGGGGCCGGGACTAAATGGCTACACCTTC CATSKQIGGPGLNGYTF
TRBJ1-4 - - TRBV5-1 TGCGCCAGTTCTCGGCAGCGTAATGAAAAACTGTTTTTT CASSRQRNEKLFF
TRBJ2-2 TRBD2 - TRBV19 TGTGCCAGTACCCTTTTACTAGCGGGGGGCCTCTTTAGGACCGGGGAGCTGTTTTTT CASTLLLAGGLFRTGELFF
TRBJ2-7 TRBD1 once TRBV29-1 TGCAGCGCCGCCGGCGGATCTGGGACAGTCTACGAGCAGTACTTC CSAAGGSGTVYEQYF
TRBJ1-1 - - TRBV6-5 TGTGCCAGCAGGGAGACAGGATCGGACACTGAAGCTTTCTTT CASRETGSDTEAFF
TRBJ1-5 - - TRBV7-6 TGTGCCAGCAGCGGCAGGTTTAGCAATCAGCCCCAGCATTTT CASSGRFSNQPQHF
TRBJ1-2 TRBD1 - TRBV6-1 TGTGCCAGCAGTGAAGAGGGGGCGGGTGGCTACACCTTC CASSEEGAGGYTF
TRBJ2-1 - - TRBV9 TGTGCCAGCAGCGAGACCGGGACTTTAGTTATCAATGAGCAGTTCTTC CASSETGTLVINEQFF
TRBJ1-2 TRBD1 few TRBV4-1 TGCGCCAGCAGCCGACAGGGGGACTATGGCTACACCTTC CASSRQGDYGYTF
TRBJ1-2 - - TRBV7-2 TGTGCCAGCAGCTTAGCTGTGGGGGGGGCTGGCCTTCGGGGCTACACCTTC CASSLAVGGAGLRGYTF
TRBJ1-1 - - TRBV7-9 TGTGCCAGCAGCCCCGGACAGATAGTGACTGAAGCTTTCTTT CASSPGQIVTEAFF
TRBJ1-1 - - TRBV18 TGTGCCAGCTCACCCTCACAGGGGAACACTGAAGCTTTCTTT CASSPSQGNTEAFF
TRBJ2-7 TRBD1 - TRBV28 TGTGCCAGCAGTTTAGATCAGGGGGTGGGATCGTCCTACGAGCAGTACTTC CASSLDQGVGSSYEQYF
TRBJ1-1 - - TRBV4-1 TGCGCCAGCAGCCCCAGGACCCAAGGGGTGAACACTGAAGCTTTCTTT CASSPRTQGVNTEAFF
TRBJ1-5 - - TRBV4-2 TGTGCCAGCAGCCAAGATTGGCGCGGGAGTAGCAATCAGCCCCAGCATTTT CASSQDWRGSSNQPQHF
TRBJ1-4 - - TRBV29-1 TGCAGCGTACTACAGGGCGTAGGTGAAAAACTGTTTTTT CSVLQGVGEKLFF
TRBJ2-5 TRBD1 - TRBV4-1 TGCGCCAGCAGCCAAGATGGGACAGGTGGGCGAGAGACCCAGTACTTC CASSQDGTGGRETQYF
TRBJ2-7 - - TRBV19 TGTGCCAGTAGTCCCAGGGGCCGGGGCTCCTACGAGCAGTACTTC CASSPRGRGSYEQYF
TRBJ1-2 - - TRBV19 TGTGCCAGTAGTGTACAGCATTTGGGCTATGGCTACACCTTC CASSVQHLGYGYTF
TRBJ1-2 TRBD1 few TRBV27 TGTGCCAGCAGTTTTTTGACAGGGGGAATCGATGGCTACACCTTC CASSFLTGGIDGYTF
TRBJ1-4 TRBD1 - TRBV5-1 TGCGCCAGCAGCCAAATGACAGGGGAGTATCAAAAACTGTTTTTT CASSQMTGEYQKLFF
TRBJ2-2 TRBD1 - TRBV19 TGTGCCAGTAGTCCTTCGGCAGGGGGTGTGCTGTTTTTT CASSPSAGGVLFF
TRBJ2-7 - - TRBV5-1 TGCGCCAGCAGCCCTGTCGGAGGGCCGGGATACGAGCAGTACTTC CASSPVGGPGYEQYF
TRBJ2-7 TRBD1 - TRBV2 TGTGCCAGCAGTGTGACAGGGGTCGTCTACGAGCAGTACTTC CASSVTGVVYEQYF
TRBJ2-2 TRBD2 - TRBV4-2 TGTGCCAGCAGCCAAGATAGCGGGGGAAGGACCGGGGAGCTGTTTTTT CASSQDSGGRTGELFF
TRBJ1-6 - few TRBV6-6 TGTGCCAGCAGTTACGCGGACAGTAAAGGATCACCCCTCCACTTT CASSYADSKGSPLHF
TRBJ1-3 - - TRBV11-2 TGTGCCAGCAGCTTATCTTCGGGGATAACCTCCTACTCTGGAAACACCATATATTTT CASSLSSGITSYSGNTIYF
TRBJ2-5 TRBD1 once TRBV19 TGTGCCAGTAGTCCGCTACAGGGGCAAGAGACCCAGTACTTC CASSPLQGQETQYF
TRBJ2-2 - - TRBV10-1 TGCGCCAGCAGTGAAGGTAGCGGAAACACCGGGGAGCTGTTTTTT CASSEGSGNTGELFF
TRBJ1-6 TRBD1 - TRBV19 TGTGCCAGTAGTCCTGGACAGGGTTTTAATTCACCCCTCCACTTT CASSPGQGFNSPLHF
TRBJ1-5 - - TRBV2 TGTGCCAGCAGAGCTGACAGTTTACGTCAGCCCCAGCATTTT CASRADSLRQPQHF
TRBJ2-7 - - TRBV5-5 TGTGCCAGCAGCCGTAGACAGACCTCGGACGAGCAGTACTTC CASSRRQTSDEQYF
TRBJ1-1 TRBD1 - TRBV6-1 TGTGCCAGCAGAGGACAGGGGAGCACTGAAGCTTTCTTT CASRGQGSTEAFF
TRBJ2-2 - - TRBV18 TGTGCCAGCTCACCTACAGAGACCGGGGAGCTGTTTTTT CASSPTETGELFF
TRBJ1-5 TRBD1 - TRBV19 TGTGCCAGTGCGGGACAGTTCAATCAGCCCCAGCATTTT CASAGQFNQPQHF
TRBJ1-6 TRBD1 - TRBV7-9 TGTGCCAGCAGCTCCTGGACAGGGGATTCACCCCTCCACTTT CASSSWTGDSPLHF
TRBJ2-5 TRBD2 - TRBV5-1 TGCGCCAGCAGCTCGGGACTAGCGGAAGAGACCCAGTACTTC CASSSGLAEETQYF
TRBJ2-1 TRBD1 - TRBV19 TGTGCCAGTAGTATAGGGACAGGGTTCCACAATGAGCAGTTCTTC CASSIGTGFHNEQFF
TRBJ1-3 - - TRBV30 TGTGCCTGGAGTGCCGGGAATCTGGGAAACACCATATATTTT CAWSAGNLGNTIYF
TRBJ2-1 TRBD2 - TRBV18 TGTGCCAGCTCAATTACTAGCGATGAGCAGTTCTTC CASSITSDEQFF
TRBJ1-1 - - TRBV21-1 TGTGCCAGCAGCAAGGGAGGACAGGGCAAGGGCACTGAAGCTTTCTTT CASSKGGQGKGTEAFF
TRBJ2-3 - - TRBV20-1 TGCAGTGCCCCCGCGCCAGATACGCAGTATTTT CSAPAPDTQYF
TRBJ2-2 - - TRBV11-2 TGTGCCAGCAGCTTATTAGTGTTCGGGGAGCTGTTTTTT CASSLLVFGELFF
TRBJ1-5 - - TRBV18 TGTGCCAGCTCACCAATGGGCGGGAGTCAGCCCCAGCATTTT CASSPMGGSQPQHF
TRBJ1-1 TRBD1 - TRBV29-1 TGCAGCGGGGGGGACAGGGAGAACACTGAAGCTTTCTTT CSGGDRENTEAFF
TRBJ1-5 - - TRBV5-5 TGTGCCAGCACCAAATACCCGGGGGGCAATCAGCCCCAGCATTTT CASTKYPGGNQPQHF
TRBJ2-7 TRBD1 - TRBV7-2 TGTGCCAGCAGCCAACAGGGGGTTTTACACGAGCAGTACTTC CASSQQGVLHEQYF
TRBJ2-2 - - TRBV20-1 TGCAGTGCGAGACAGTCCGGGGAGCTGTTTTTT CSARQSGELFF
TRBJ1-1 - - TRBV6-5 TGTGCCACACGCCGCTCTATGAACACTGAAGCTTTCTTT CATRRSMNTEAFF
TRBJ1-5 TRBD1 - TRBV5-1 TGCGCCAGCAGCTGGACAGGCGGCAATCAGCCCCAGCATTTT CASSWTGGNQPQHF